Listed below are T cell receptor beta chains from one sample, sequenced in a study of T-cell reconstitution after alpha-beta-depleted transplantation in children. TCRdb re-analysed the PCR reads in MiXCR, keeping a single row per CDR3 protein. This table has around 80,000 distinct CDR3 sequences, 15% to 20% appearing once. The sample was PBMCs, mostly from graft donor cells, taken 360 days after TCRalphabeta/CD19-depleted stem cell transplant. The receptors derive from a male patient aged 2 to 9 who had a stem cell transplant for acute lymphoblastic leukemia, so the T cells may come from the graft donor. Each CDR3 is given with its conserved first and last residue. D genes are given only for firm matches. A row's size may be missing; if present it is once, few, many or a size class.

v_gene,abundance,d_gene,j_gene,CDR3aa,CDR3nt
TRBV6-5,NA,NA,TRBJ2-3,CASSYRGAGTDTQYF,TGTGCCAGCAGTTATCGTGGAGCTGGCACAGATACGCAGTATTTT
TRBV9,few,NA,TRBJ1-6,CASSVVPDNSPLHF,TGTGCCAGCAGCGTAGTGCCCGATAATTCACCCCTCCACTTT
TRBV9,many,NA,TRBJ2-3,CASSVVSTDTQYF,TGTGCCAGCAGTGTGGTTAGCACAGATACGCAGTATTTT
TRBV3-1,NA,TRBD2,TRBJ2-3,CASSVGTSVVTDTQYF,TGTGCCAGCAGCGTAGGGACTAGCGTTGTCACAGATACGCAGTATTTT
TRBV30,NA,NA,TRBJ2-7,CAWSTPGTGGYEQYF,TGTGCCTGGAGTACACCCGGGACCGGGGGCTACGAGCAGTACTTC
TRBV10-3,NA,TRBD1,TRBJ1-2,CAISNRGRSHGYTF,TGTGCCATCAGTAACAGGGGGCGGTCCCATGGCTACACCTTC
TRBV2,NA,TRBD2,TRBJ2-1,CASSERAGDEQFF,TGTGCCAGCAGTGAACGAGCGGGAGATGAGCAGTTCTTC
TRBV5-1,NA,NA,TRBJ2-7,CASSLERSEQYF,TGCGCCAGCAGCCTTGAGAGAAGCGAGCAGTACTTC
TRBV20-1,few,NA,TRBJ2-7,CSASGNSGFSYEQYF,TGCAGTGCTAGCGGGAATAGCGGATTCTCCTACGAGCAGTACTTC
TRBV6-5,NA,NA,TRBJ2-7,CASSYAMGGMTYEQYF,TGTGCCAGCAGTTACGCGATGGGGGGAATGACCTACGAGCAGTACTTC
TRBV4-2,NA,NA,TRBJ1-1,CASGRDTEAFF,TGTGCTTCCGGGCGGGACACTGAAGCTTTCTTT
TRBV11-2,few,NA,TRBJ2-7,CASSFRRAGHVYEQYF,TGTGCCAGCAGCTTCCGTAGGGCGGGACACGTCTACGAGCAGTACTTC
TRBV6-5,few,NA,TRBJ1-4,CASSYPTATNEKLFF,TGTGCCAGCAGTTACCCGACAGCAACTAATGAAAAACTGTTTTTT
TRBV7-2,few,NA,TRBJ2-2,CASSPTTPNTGELFF,TGTGCCAGCAGCCCAACGACCCCGAACACCGGGGAGCTGTTTTTT
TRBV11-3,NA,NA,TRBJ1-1,CASSLGGLMNTEAFF,TGTGCCAGCAGCTTAGGGGGACTTATGAACACTGAAGCTTTCTTT
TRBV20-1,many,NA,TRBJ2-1,CSASRFLSSYNEQFF,TGCAGTGCTAGTCGGTTCCTCAGCTCCTACAATGAGCAGTTCTTC
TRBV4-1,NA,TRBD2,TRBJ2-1,CASSHPGTRTNEQFF,TGCGCCAGCAGCCACCCCGGGACTAGAACGAATGAGCAGTTCTTC
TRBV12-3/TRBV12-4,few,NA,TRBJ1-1,CASSYLGQTAFF,TGTGCCAGCAGTTACTTAGGACAGACGGCTTTCTTT
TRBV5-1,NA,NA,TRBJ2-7,CASSLGGASYEQYF,TGCGCCAGCAGCTTGGGTGGAGCTTCCTACGAGCAGTACTTC
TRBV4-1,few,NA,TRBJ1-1,CASSQPIRGPLKAFF,TGCGCCAGCAGCCAACCCATCAGGGGTCCCCTGAAGGCTTTCTTT
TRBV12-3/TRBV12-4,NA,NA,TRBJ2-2,CASSTADSVGELFF,TGTGCCAGCAGTACCGCAGACTCGGTCGGGGAGCTGTTTTTT
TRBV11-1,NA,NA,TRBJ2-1,CASSSMEGRGNEQFF,TGTGCCAGCAGCTCCATGGAGGGCCGGGGAAATGAGCAGTTCTTC
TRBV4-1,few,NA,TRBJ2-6,CASSQDKGQANSGANVLTF,TGCGCCAGCAGCCAAGATAAGGGGCAGGCGAACTCTGGGGCCAACGTCCTGACTTTC
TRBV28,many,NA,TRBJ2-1,CASSSSTGEQFF,TGTGCCAGCAGTTCATCGACGGGTGAGCAGTTCTTC
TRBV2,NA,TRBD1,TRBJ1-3,CASRGQAPLSGNTIYF,TGTGCCAGCCGGGGACAGGCCCCTCTCTCTGGAAACACCATATATTTT
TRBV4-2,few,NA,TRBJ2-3,CASSQDNLANTDTQYF,TGTGCCAGCAGCCAAGATAATCTAGCAAACACAGATACGCAGTATTTT
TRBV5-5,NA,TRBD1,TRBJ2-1,CASRPPLSSGGDDEQFF,TGTGCCAGCAGGCCCCCATTGTCGTCAGGGGGTGATGATGAGCAGTTCTTC
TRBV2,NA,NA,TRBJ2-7,CASSGVTGSYEQYF,TGTGCCAGCAGTGGGGTGACAGGCTCCTACGAGCAGTACTTC
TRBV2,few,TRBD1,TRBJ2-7,CASSEMETSDRSHF,TGTGCCAGCAGTGAAATGGAGACATCGGACAGGTCCCACTTC
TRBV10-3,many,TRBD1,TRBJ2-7,CATRQGALEQYF,TGTGCCACCCGACAGGGGGCACTCGAGCAGTACTTC
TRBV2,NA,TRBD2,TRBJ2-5,CASSLTSGSFQETQYF,TGTGCCAGCAGTTTGACTAGCGGGAGCTTTCAAGAGACCCAGTACTTC
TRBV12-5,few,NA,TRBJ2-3,CASGVGLYTDTQYF,TGTGCTAGTGGTGTGGGTCTCTACACAGATACGCAGTATTTT
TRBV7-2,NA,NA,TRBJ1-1,CASRPVGGSRNTEAFF,TGTGCCAGCAGACCCGTCGGAGGGAGTAGGAACACTGAAGCTTTCTTT
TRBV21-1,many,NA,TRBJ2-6,CASSKEKGEKSSGANVLTF,TGTGCCAGCAGCAAAGAGAAGGGAGAAAAGTCCTCTGGGGCCAACGTCCTGACTTTC
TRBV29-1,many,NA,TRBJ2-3,CSVERETYSTDTQYF,TGCAGCGTTGAAAGGGAGACTTATAGCACAGATACGCAGTATTTT
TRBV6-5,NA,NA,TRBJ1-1,CASSYNAYTEAFF,TGTGCCAGCAGTTACAATGCCTACACTGAAGCTTTCTTT
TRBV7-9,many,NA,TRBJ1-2,CASSLTGAREGYGYTF,TGTGCCAGCAGCTTAACTGGGGCCAGGGAGGGCTATGGCTACACCTTC
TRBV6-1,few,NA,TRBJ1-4,CASSPWRDLEKLFF,TGTGCCAGCAGCCCCTGGAGGGATCTTGAAAAACTGTTTTTT
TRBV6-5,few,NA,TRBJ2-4,CASSYSYRIYVAKNIQYF,TGTGCCAGCAGTTACTCCTATCGGATTTATGTAGCCAAAAACATTCAGTACTTC
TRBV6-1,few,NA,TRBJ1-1,CASSEEGGVHTEAFF,TGTGCCAGCAGTGAAGAAGGGGGGGTGCACACTGAAGCTTTCTTT
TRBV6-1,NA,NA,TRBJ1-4,CASNRLTHEKLFF,TGTGCCAGCAATCGACTTACCCATGAAAAACTGTTTTTT
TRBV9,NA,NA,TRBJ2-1,CASSVGLALRRYNEQFF,TGTGCCAGCAGCGTAGGCCTAGCCCTAAGACGCTACAATGAGCAGTTCTTC
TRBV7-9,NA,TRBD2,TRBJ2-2,CASSSLAGGNGELFF,TGTGCCAGCAGCTCACTAGCGGGAGGAAACGGGGAGCTGTTTTTT
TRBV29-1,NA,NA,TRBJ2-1,CSVKPGLSYNEQFF,TGCAGCGTCAAACCGGGGCTCTCCTACAATGAGCAGTTCTTC
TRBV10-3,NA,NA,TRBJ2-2,CAISEDGTYGRKLFF,TGTGCCATCAGTGAGGACGGGACCTACGGACGGAAGCTGTTTTTT
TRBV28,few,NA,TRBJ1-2,CASSLKVRGYTF,TGTGCCAGCAGTTTAAAGGTGCGTGGCTACACCTTC
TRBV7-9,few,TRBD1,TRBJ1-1,CASISRTGTNTEAFF,TGTGCCAGCATCTCAAGGACAGGGACGAACACTGAAGCTTTCTTT
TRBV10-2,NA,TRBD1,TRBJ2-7,CARSEWGQGLATYEQYF,TGCGCCAGAAGTGAGTGGGGACAGGGGCTGGCTACCTACGAGCAGTACTTC
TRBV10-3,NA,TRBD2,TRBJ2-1,CAISDSAGGYNEQFF,TGTGCCATCAGTGATTCAGCGGGAGGTTACAATGAGCAGTTCTTC
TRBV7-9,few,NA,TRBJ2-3,CASSSRVGLTDTQYF,TGTGCCAGCAGCTCGAGGGTGGGGCTCACAGATACGCAGTATTTT
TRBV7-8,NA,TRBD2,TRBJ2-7,CASSPWDGLAVRGQYF,TGTGCCAGCAGCCCCTGGGATGGACTAGCGGTACGGGGGCAGTACTTC
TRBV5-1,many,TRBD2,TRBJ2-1,CASSLVGLAGVDEQFF,TGCGCCAGCAGCTTGGTGGGACTAGCGGGAGTCGATGAGCAGTTCTTC
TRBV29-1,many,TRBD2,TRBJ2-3,CSVEGGLAGGTSFTDTQYF,TGCAGCGTTGAAGGGGGACTAGCGGGAGGCACCTCTTTCACAGATACGCAGTATTTT